Listed here are 10 T cell receptor beta chains from one sample, sequenced in a study of identifying expanded T cells in peripheral blood. Clones were read by immunoSEQ multiplex PCR, and TCRdb kept only the in-frame ones, dropping some. This table has around 84,000 clones, 80% to 90% appearing once. The source material was blood. These receptors all stem from a person aged 18-70 years in good health.

This chain uses TRBV4-1 with TRBJ1-2; 8 bases map to TRBD1. With V trimmed by 7 bases and J by 6 bases, 16 bases remained unmatched. Germline loops: CDR1 MGHRA, CDR2 YSYEKL. The CDR3 is 16 residues long. As DNA, the CDR3 is TGCGCCAGCATCCGAACCTCAGGGGGCTCCGTTGATGGCTACACCTTC. It yields the protein CASIRTSGGSVDGYTF.

The chain recombines TRBV7-9 with TRBJ1-1; D not certain. There are 14 residues in the CDR3. Germline-derived CDR1 and CDR2 are SEHNR and FQNEAQ (reference sequence). V lost 6 bases, J lost 3 bases, and 14 bases lay in between. The CDR3 is CASRENAADTEAFF. The CDR3 nucleotides read TGTGCCAGCAGGGAAAACGCCGCGGACACTGAAGCTTTCTTT.

As concerns this clone: At one end the junction does not follow the germline gene, possibly because of a read error. The J gene is TRBJ2-1, the V gene TRBV7-9, with no clear D. CDR3 length: 11 residues. Germline V gene sequence: CDR1 SEHNR, CDR2 FQNEAQ (reference sequence). As DNA, the CDR3 is TGTGCCAGCGGCTTAGCTTGGAGGCAGTTCTTC. This translates into CASGLAWRQFF.

The chain couples TRBV6-1 to TRBJ2-1; 7 bases map to TRBD2. CDR3 length: 13 residues. Trimming removed 7 bases from V and 3 bases from J; junction bases left unmatched: 3. The germline gives CDR1 MNHNS, CDR2 SASEGT. The CDR3 bases are TGTGCCAGCATTCGGACTAGCTACAATGAGCAGTTCTTC. It is translated as CASIRTSYNEQFF.

The gene calls are TRBV4-1 and TRBJ1-1; D perhaps matches TRBD1 (5 bases). The CDR3 extends over 15 amino acids. Deletions cut 1 base from V and 3 bases from J, with 12 bases between. Germline V gives CDR1 MGHRA, CDR2 YSYEKL. CDR3 residues: CASSQAWGRHTEAFF. The CDR3 region has the DNA TGCGCCAGCAGCCAAGCATGGGGGAGGCACACTGAAGCTTTCTTT.

This clone ranks as medium-sized. This rearrangement joins TRBV30 to TRBJ2-2, with D possibly being TRBD1 or TRBD2 (5 bases each). Germline CDR1 and CDR2: GTSNPN and SVGIG (reference sequence). The CDR3 runs to 15 residues. The V end was cut by 3 bases, the J end by 3 bases, with 14 bases between. The CDR3 loop reads CAWSAADTDTGELFF. In nucleotides, the CDR3 is TGTGCCTGGAGCGCAGCGGACACGGACACCGGGGAGCTGTTTTTT.

V is TRBV9 and J is TRBJ1-2; no reliable D call. The germline V and J ends were trimmed by 2 bases and 1 base, with 3 bases remaining between them. Per the germline V gene, CDR1 is SGDLS and CDR2 is YYNGEE. This CDR3 spans 12 amino acids. The CDR3 is CASSVHNYGYTF. CDR3 in DNA: TGTGCCAGCAGCGTCCATAACTATGGCTACACCTTC.

This rearrangement joins TRBV7-9 to TRBJ1-1; D is uncertain. This CDR3 spans 16 amino acids. Germline assignment: CDR1 SEHNR and CDR2 FQNEAQ (reference sequence). Trimming took off 1 base at V and 7 bases at J, with 19 bases between the two ends. The CDR3 loop is CASSLVALGKISEAFF. CDR3 in DNA: TGTGCCAGCAGCTTAGTTGCTTTAGGGAAAATCAGTGAAGCTTTCTTT.

This chain connects TRBV7-9 to TRBJ1-3, with D perhaps matching TRBD1 (5 bases). V shed 2 bases and J shed 0 bases, with 8 bases lying between them. The CDR3 has 15 residues. Per the germline V gene, CDR1 is SEHNR and CDR2 is FQNEAQ (reference sequence). In DNA, the CDR3 is TGTGCCAGCAGCTTAAAAGGGGCCTCTGGAAACACCATATATTTT. As protein: CASSLKGASGNTIYF.

V gene TRBV5-1 combines with J gene TRBJ1-2; 10 bases fit TRBD1. CDR1 is SGHRS and CDR2 is YFSETQ in the germline V gene. The V and J ends lost 3 bases and 7 bases, in that order; junction bases with no gene match: 15. This CDR3 has 17 residues. The CDR3 DNA follows: TGCGCCAGCAGCTATTACTCCTTGACAGGGGGCCAGGGTGGCTACACCTTC. It is translated as CASSYYSLTGGQGGYTF.